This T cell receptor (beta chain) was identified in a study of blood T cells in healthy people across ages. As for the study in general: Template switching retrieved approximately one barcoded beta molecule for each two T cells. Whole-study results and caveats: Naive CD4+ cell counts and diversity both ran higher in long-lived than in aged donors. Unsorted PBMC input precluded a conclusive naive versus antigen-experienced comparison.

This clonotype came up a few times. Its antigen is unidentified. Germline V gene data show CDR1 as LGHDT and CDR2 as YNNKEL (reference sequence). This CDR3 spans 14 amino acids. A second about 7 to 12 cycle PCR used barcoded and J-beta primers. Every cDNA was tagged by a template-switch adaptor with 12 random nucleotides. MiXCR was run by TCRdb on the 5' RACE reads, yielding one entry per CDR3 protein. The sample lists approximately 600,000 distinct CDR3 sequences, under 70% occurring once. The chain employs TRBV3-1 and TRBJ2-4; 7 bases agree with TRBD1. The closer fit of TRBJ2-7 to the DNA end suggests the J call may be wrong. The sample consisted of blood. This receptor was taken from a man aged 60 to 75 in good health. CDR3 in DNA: TGTGCCAGCAGCCCAAAAGCCCGACAGGGCGAGCAGTACTTC. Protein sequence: CASSPKARQGEQYF.